These 16 T cell receptor beta chains came from one sample sequenced in a study of OX40 agonist ivuxolimab in advanced cancers. Some clones are missing from TCRdb's copy, which holds only in-frame ones; the method was immunoSEQ multiplex PCR. The sample has fewer than 100,000 clones, more than 85% seen once. This material consisted of CD4+ or CD8+ T cells sorted from blood, taken in a trial of the OX40 agonist ivuxolimab. These TCRs come from an adult with an advanced solid tumor such as melanoma, head and neck, liver or kidney cancer.

The CDR3 nucleotides read TGTGCCAGCAGCTTGGGTGTAGCGGGGGCGTACGAGCAGTACTTC. Encoded protein: CASSLGVAGAYEQYF. The chain recombines TRBV5-4 with TRBJ2-7; 9 nucleotides match TRBD2. This CDR3 spans 15 amino acids. V lost 0 bases to trimming and J lost 4 bases; unmatched junction nucleotides: 5. CDR1 SGHNT and CDR2 YYREEE come from the germline V gene (reference sequence).

This clone showed up just once. The genes are TRBV6-1 and TRBJ1-2, with D possibly matching TRBD1 (6 bases). CDR1 and CDR2 from the germline V gene are MNHNS and SASEGT. The CDR3 extends over 14 amino acids. Trimming took off 1 base at V and 8 bases at J, with 14 bases between the two ends. The CDR3 is CASSEDRGARGYTF. The CDR3 coding sequence is TGTGCCAGCAGTGAAGATCGGGGGGCGCGGGGCTACACCTTC.

This chain links TRBV29-1 with TRBJ2-7; either TRBD1 or TRBD2 may supply D (5 bases each). The CDR3 contains 13 residues. The germline gives CDR1 SQVTM, CDR2 ANQGSEA. The V end was cut by 1 base, the J end by 2 bases, with 9 bases between. The CDR3 loop reads CSVEVGGPYEQYF. The DNA for the CDR3 is TGCAGCGTTGAAGTTGGGGGTCCCTACGAGCAGTACTTC.

The rearrangement joins TRBV5-4 to TRBJ1-1; D is unresolved. Trimming cost V 2 bases and J 1 base, with 9 bases left between them. Germline CDR1 reads SGHNT; CDR2 reads YYREEE (reference sequence). This CDR3 has 14 residues. In DNA form, the CDR3 reads TGTGCCAGCAGCTTCCCAGAACCGAACACTGAAGCTTTCTTT. Translated: CASSFPEPNTEAFF.

The chain employs TRBV2 and TRBJ1-3; D remains unclear. Trimming took off 2 bases at V and 4 bases at J, with 6 bases between the two ends. In germline, CDR1 is SNHLY, CDR2 FYNNEI. The CDR3 is made up of 13 amino acids. The CDR3 region is CASSEREGNTIYF. The CDR3 DNA sequence: TGTGCCAGCAGTGAAAGAGAAGGAAACACCATATATTTT.

The rearrangement uses TRBV28 and TRBJ1-1; D call uncertain. The V gene lost 6 bases and the J gene lost 11 bases, with 19 bases spanning the gap. Germline CDR1 is MDHEN and CDR2 is SYDVKM. CDR3 length: 13 residues. CDR3 in amino acids: CASSPRELNDAFF. CDR3 coding DNA: TGTGCCAGCAGCCCACGGGAACTCAACGACGCTTTCTTT.

The chain uses TRBV7-9 and TRBJ2-5; 9 positions match TRBD1. Germline CDR1 is SEHNR and CDR2 is FQNEAQ (reference sequence). This CDR3 is 13 amino acids long. The V and J ends lost 7 bases and 5 bases, in that order; junction bases with no gene match: 5. Here the CDR3 DNA reads TGTGCCAGCACCGGACAGGGGACGGAGACCCAGTACTTC. As protein: CASTGQGTETQYF. The complete variable domain, with remaining parts taken from reference TRBV7-9 and TRBJ2-5, reads DTGVSQNPRHKITKRGQNVTFRCDPISEHNRLYWYRQTLGQGPEFLTYFQNEAQLEKSRLLSDRFSAERPKGSFSTLEIQRTEQGDSAMYLCASTGQGTETQYFGPGTRLLVL.

This chain uses TRBV11-2 with TRBJ2-7; 8 bases are a match to TRBD2. V trimming: 8 bases; J trimming: 4 bases; junction bases outside the gene matches: 10. The length of the CDR3 is 14 residues. Germline V CDR1 and CDR2: SGHAT, FQNNGV. DNA of the CDR3: TGTGCCAGCTCCCCCTACGGGGGGGCGTACGAGCAGTACTTC. Protein: CASSPYGGAYEQYF.

The V call is TRBV2, the J call TRBJ2-7; D ambiguous. Per the germline V gene, CDR1 is SNHLY and CDR2 is FYNNEI. CDR3 size: 18 residues. Trimming stripped 4 bases from V and 3 bases from J, with 25 bases between. CDR3 in DNA: TGTGCCAGCAGTGGGTCCACGATTGCCCCCAAGGACCTCTACGAGCAGTACTTC. Translation gives CASSGSTIAPKDLYEQYF.

V gene TRBV4-1 combines with J gene TRBJ2-7; TRBD1 aligns across 7 bases. V dropped 2 bases and J dropped 4; count of bases not matched to a gene: 2. The CDR3 has 13 amino acids. Germline values: CDR1 MGHRA, CDR2 YSYEKL. The CDR3 reads CASSQLRGYEQYF. DNA for the CDR3: TGCGCCAGCAGCCAACTCAGGGGGTACGAGCAGTACTTC.

The chain has TRBV27 and TRBJ1-2; 8 bases are a match to TRBD1. This CDR3 has 15 residues. Germline V CDR1 and CDR2: MNHEY, SMNVEV (reference sequence). Losses at the gene ends were 6 bases for V and 4 bases for J; bases not matched to a gene: 10. The CDR3 nucleotides read TGTGCCAGCAGCAGGTCTCCAGGGGGCTTCTATGGCTACACCTTC. Protein sequence: CASSRSPGGFYGYTF.

This clone was recorded only once. CDR3: CASSLSTDTQYF. The CDR3 DNA is TGTGCCAGCAGCCTTAGCACAGATACGCAGTATTTT. J is TRBJ2-3 and V is TRBV5-4; D is ambiguous. Germline CDR1 SGHNT, CDR2 YYREEE (reference sequence). The CDR3 extends over 12 amino acids. V dropped 4 bases and J dropped 0 bases, with 3 bases sitting between them.

The V and J genes are TRBV5-5 and TRBJ2-1, with 15 bases lining up with TRBD2. CDR1 is SGHKS, CDR2 YYEKEE, per germline (reference sequence). V shed 4 bases, J shed 0 bases, and the junction held 5 bases outside the gene matches. CDR3 length: 18 residues. CDR3 residues: CASSPGLAGGRSYNEQFF. Written as DNA, the CDR3 is TGTGCCAGCAGCCCCGGACTAGCGGGAGGGCGCTCCTACAATGAGCAGTTCTTC.

The chain combines TRBV14 with TRBJ1-1; D is ambiguous. This CDR3 region has 15 residues. The germline V gene encodes CDR1 SGHDN and CDR2 FVKESK. With 0 bases removed from V and 6 bases from J, the gap between germline ends came to 14 bases. DNA of the CDR3: TGTGCCAGCAGCCAAGAAGCCGGGTATGGCGCTGAAGCTTTCTTT. Translation gives CASSQEAGYGAEAFF.

There are many counts of this clone. V and J are TRBV9 and TRBJ2-1, with D unclear. Germline lookup yields CDR1 SGDLS and CDR2 YYNGEE. This CDR3 has 15 amino acids. V was clipped by 0 bases and J by 2 bases, with 9 bases between them. The CDR3 sequence is CASSVGSVTYNEQFF. As DNA, the CDR3 is TGTGCCAGCAGCGTAGGTTCGGTGACCTACAATGAGCAGTTCTTC. The full variable domain, its missing parts supplied by reference TRBV9 and TRBJ2-1, is DSGVTQTPKHLITATGQRVTLRCSPRSGDLSVYWYQQSLDQGLQFLIQYYNGEERAKGNILERFSAQQFPDLHSELNLSSLELGDSALYFCASSVGSVTYNEQFFGPGTRLTVL.

The count of this clone is one. The rearrangement links TRBV13 to TRBJ2-1, with 8 bases lining up with TRBD1. Germline V gene lookup returns CDR1 PRHDT and CDR2 FYEKMQ (reference sequence). The CDR3 contains 14 residues. V was pared by 5 bases and J by 8 bases, with 8 bases of the junction left unmatched. The CDR3 coding sequence is TGTGCCAGCAGCCTCCGGACAGGGTCCGATGAGCAGTTCTTC. The encoded protein is CASSLRTGSDEQFF.